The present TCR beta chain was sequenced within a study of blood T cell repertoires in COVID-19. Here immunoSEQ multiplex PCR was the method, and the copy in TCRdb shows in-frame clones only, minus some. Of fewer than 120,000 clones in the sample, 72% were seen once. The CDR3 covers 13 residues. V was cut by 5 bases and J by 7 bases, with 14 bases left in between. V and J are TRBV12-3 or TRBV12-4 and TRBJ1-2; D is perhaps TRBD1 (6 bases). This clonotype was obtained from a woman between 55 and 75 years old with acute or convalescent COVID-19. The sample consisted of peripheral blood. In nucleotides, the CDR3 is TGTGCCAGCAGTCCAACAGGGTTCTCTGGCTACACCTTC. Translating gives CASSPTGFSGYTF.